The 21 T cell receptor beta chains listed next were all sequenced from one sample in a study of T-cell reconstitution after alpha-beta-depleted transplantation in children. Unique molecular identifiers were built into the TCRbeta library. TCRdb itself ran the PCR reads through MiXCR, one entry per CDR3 protein. The data hold 400,000 to 500,000 distinct CDR3 sequences, with around 9.9% observed a single time. The starting material was PBMCs from the stem cell graft donor, obtained from the stem cell graft. The origin of the receptors is a human donor who donated a stem cell graft to a child with acute myeloid leukemia.

This chain uses TRBV28 with TRBJ1-1, with 7 bases aligning to TRBD1. Germline values: CDR1 MDHEN, CDR2 SYDVKM. V lost 8 bases and J lost 0; bases outside the gene matches: 6. CDR3 length: 14 residues. CDR3 in amino acids: CASVEGALNTEAFF. The CDR3 nucleotides read TGTGCCAGCGTGGAGGGGGCGCTGAACACTGAAGCTTTCTTT.

J is TRBJ2-3 and V is TRBV11-2; D may match TRBD1 or TRBD2 (5 bases each). Trimming removed 0 bases from V and 0 bases from J, with 10 bases in between. From germline, CDR1 is SGHAT and CDR2 FQNNGV. CDR3 length: 16 amino acids. CDR3 coding DNA: TGTGCCAGCAGCTTAGATACGGGGCCTAGCACAGATACGCAGTATTTT. It codes for CASSLDTGPSTDTQYF.

This clonotype was detected ten times or more. The rearrangement uses TRBV12-3 or TRBV12-4 and TRBJ1-3, with D maybe TRBD1 (6 bases). Trimming shortened V by 6 bases and J by 1 base, and 10 bases separated the two germline ends. The CDR3 is 14 amino acids. The CDR3 DNA reads TGTGCCAGCAGCACGGGGACATCTGGAAACACCATATATTTT. It translates to CASSTGTSGNTIYF.

This clonotype was counted between two and nine times. CDR3 nucleotide sequence: TGTGCCAGCAGCCGGACTAGCAGGAATGAGCAGTTCTTC. This codes for CASSRTSRNEQFF. The rearrangement joins TRBV11-2 to TRBJ2-1; 8 nucleotides match TRBD2. The CDR3 is made up of 13 amino acids. V lost 5 bases and J lost 7; bases outside the gene matches: 4. Germline V gene lookup returns CDR1 SGHAT and CDR2 FQNNGV.

This clonotype was detected only a few times. The V and J genes are TRBV6-5 and TRBJ1-3; the D gene is possibly TRBD1 (6 bases). CDR3 size: 16 residues. V shed 7 bases and J shed 0 bases, with 16 bases lying between them. The germline V gene has CDR1 MNHEY and CDR2 SVGAGI. CDR3 protein: CASISPGGGSGNTIYF. The CDR3 DNA reads as TGTGCCAGCATTTCACCGGGGGGCGGCTCTGGAAACACCATATATTTT.

This clonotype was observed at least ten times. This chain links TRBV7-2 with TRBJ2-7; tentatively, D is TRBD2 (6 bases). This CDR3 comprises 14 residues. Germline V gene sequence: CDR1 SGHTA, CDR2 FQGNSA. Trimming took 1 base from V and 2 from J, leaving 9 bases between them. CDR3 region: CASSLEGGTYEQYF. The CDR3 DNA sequence: TGTGCCAGCAGCTTAGAGGGCGGGACCTACGAGCAGTACTTC.

This clonotype was seen at least ten times. The chain joins TRBV5-6 to TRBJ1-4, with 8 bases lining up with TRBD1. After removal of 4 bases from V and 3 bases from J, the junction contained 5 bases not matched to a gene. This CDR3 contains 15 residues. The germline V gene encodes CDR1 SGHDT and CDR2 YYEEEE. The CDR3 bases are TGTGCCAGCAGCCGTCCGGGACAGGCTAATGAAAAACTGTTTTTT. It translates to CASSRPGQANEKLFF.

This chain joins TRBV7-2 and TRBJ2-7, with TRBD2 matching 9 bases. The germline gives CDR1 SGHTA, CDR2 FQGNSA. The CDR3 runs to 14 residues. The junction had 7 bases not matched to a gene; V was cut back by 3 bases and J by 7 bases. The CDR3 protein is CASSLGLAPGEQYF. The CDR3, as DNA: TGTGCCAGCAGCTTGGGACTAGCCCCGGGGGAGCAGTACTTC.

This clonotype was observed many times. The chain uses TRBV12-3 or TRBV12-4 and TRBJ2-6; D not resolved. The CDR3 contains 14 residues. The V end lost 8 bases, the J end lost 0 bases, and 8 bases lay between the germline ends. The CDR3 DNA follows: TGTGCCAGCTATTGGAGCTCTGGGGCCAACGTCCTGACTTTC. Its translation is CASYWSSGANVLTF.

In its sample, this clonotype was seen a few times. The chain carries TRBV4-3 and TRBJ2-3; 7 bases fit TRBD2. The germline gives CDR1 LGHNA, CDR2 YSLEER. The trim removed 0 bases at V and 6 bases at J, leaving 9 bases unmatched. The CDR3 consists of 16 residues. The CDR3 loop reads CASSQEVGGSADTQYF. CDR3 bases: TGCGCCAGCAGCCAAGAAGTCGGGGGGAGCGCCGATACGCAGTATTTT.

This clonotype was observed a handful of times. The chain uses TRBV20-1 and TRBJ2-5; D might be TRBD2 (7 bases). The V gene's germline CDR1 is DFQATT and CDR2 SNEGSKA (reference sequence). The V end was cut by 7 bases, the J end by 2 bases, with 20 bases between. CDR3 length: 15 amino acids. As DNA, the CDR3 is TGCAGTGGCTCACCTTCGGGGGGCGAACAAGAGACCCAGTACTTC. Its translation is CSGSPSGGEQETQYF.

In this sample, this clonotype turned up many times. The chain couples TRBV7-8 to TRBJ1-4; 7 nucleotides agree with TRBD1. J lost 4 bases, V lost 8 bases, and 7 bases had no gene match. The CDR3 runs to 14 residues. Germline CDR1 SGHVS, CDR2 FQNEAQ. The CDR3 DNA sequence: TGTGCCAGCGGAGGGGACAGAAATAATGAAAAACTGTTTTTT. It encodes CASGGDRNNEKLFF.

V is TRBV18 and J is TRBJ2-7; TRBD1 agrees at 8 bases. The V gene end was trimmed by 2 bases and the J gene end by 2 bases; junction bases not matched to a gene: 5. The CDR3 runs to 15 residues. The germline CDR1 and CDR2 sequences are KGHSH and LQKENI. The CDR3 sequence: CASSPGQGTTYEQYV. DNA for the CDR3: TGTGCCAGCTCACCAGGACAGGGTACCACCTACGAGCAGTACGTC.

This clonotype was counted between two and nine times. V and J are TRBV27 and TRBJ1-2, with TRBD1 as a possible D gene (5 bases). Between the trimmed V and J ends, which lost 2 bases and 6 bases, there was a span of 10 bases. The CDR3 runs 13 residues. Germline V gene lookup returns CDR1 MNHEY and CDR2 SMNVEV (reference sequence). The CDR3 sequence: CASSLQGTHGYTF. CDR3 sequence (DNA): TGTGCCAGCAGTTTACAAGGGACCCATGGCTACACCTTC.

The J gene is TRBJ2-5, the V gene TRBV6-1, with TRBD1 identical over 7 bases. V shed 3 bases and J 1 base; nucleotides not matched to a gene: 8. Per the germline V gene, CDR1 is MNHNS and CDR2 is SASEGT. The CDR3 has 16 residues. The CDR3 loop is CASSDWSGGSQETQYF. Here the CDR3 DNA reads TGTGCCAGCAGTGATTGGTCAGGGGGAAGCCAAGAGACCCAGTACTTC.

This clonotype was recorded a few times. The V and J genes are TRBV29-1 and TRBJ2-5; possibly TRBD2 for D (6 bases). The CDR3 has 14 residues. Trimming pared 4 bases from V and 2 bases from J, leaving 14 bases between. Germline V gene lookup returns CDR1 SQVTM and CDR2 ANQGSEA. The CDR3 is CSVAGEEAQETQYF. CDR3 bases: TGCAGCGTTGCGGGGGAAGAGGCTCAAGAGACCCAGTACTTC.

In its sample, this clonotype was seen many times. The rearrangement uses TRBV6-5 and TRBJ2-7; 9 bases agree with TRBD1. V lost 2 bases to trimming and J lost 0 bases; unmatched junction nucleotides: 2. CDR3 size: 15 residues. Germline V gene lookup returns CDR1 MNHEY and CDR2 SVGAGI. The CDR3 nucleotides are TGTGCCAGCAGTTACGGGACAGGGTTCTCCTACGAGCAGTACTTC. Its translation is CASSYGTGFSYEQYF.

The chain carries TRBV29-1 and TRBJ1-1; D remains unclear. V was trimmed by 1 base and J by 1 base, leaving 10 bases between them. CDR3 size: 14 residues. Germline lookup yields CDR1 SQVTM and CDR2 ANQGSEA. The CDR3 region is CSVEVSLSNTEAFF. The CDR3 DNA reads TGCAGCGTTGAAGTGAGCCTTTCGAACACTGAAGCTTTCTTT.

This chain joins TRBV20-1 and TRBJ2-3; D is possibly TRBD2 (6 bases). The V end was cut by 0 bases, the J end by 7 bases, with 14 bases between. The CDR3 runs to 14 residues. CDR1 DFQATT and CDR2 SNEGSKA come from the germline V gene (reference sequence). The CDR3 here is CSAREVREKNTQYF. CDR3 in DNA: TGCAGTGCTAGAGAGGTTCGGGAGAAAAATACGCAGTATTTT.

The table lists this clonotype with a few counts. The chain combines TRBV29-1 with TRBJ2-1, with TRBD2 matching 10 bases. The CDR3 runs to 13 residues. Per germline, CDR1 SQVTM and CDR2 ANQGSEA. Trimming at V came to 6 bases and at J to 6 bases, leaving 5 bases not matched to a gene. The CDR3 here is CSVAAGGLNEQFF. The CDR3 region has the DNA TGCAGCGTAGCAGCGGGAGGGCTCAATGAGCAGTTCTTC.

This clonotype came up many times. The DNA of the CDR3 is TGTGCCAGCAGTTACTCGTACGGCCAAGAGACCCAGTACTTC. This codes for CASSYSYGQETQYF. The genes are TRBV6-5 and TRBJ2-5; D unresolved. The ends were cut back, 0 bases at V and 1 base at J, with 6 bases in the middle. This CDR3 comprises 14 residues. Germline V lookup: CDR1 MNHEY, CDR2 SVGAGI.